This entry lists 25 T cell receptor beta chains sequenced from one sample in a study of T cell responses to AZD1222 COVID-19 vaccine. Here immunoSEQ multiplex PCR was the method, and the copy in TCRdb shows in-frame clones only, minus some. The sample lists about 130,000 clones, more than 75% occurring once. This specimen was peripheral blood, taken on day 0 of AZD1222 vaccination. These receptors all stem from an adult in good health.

CDR3 nucleotide sequence: TGTGCCAGCAGTTTCGGACAGGGGGCTAGATCCACTGAAGCTTTCTTT. Its protein is CASSFGQGARSTEAFF. The chain employs TRBV27 and TRBJ1-1; 11 nucleotides line up with TRBD1. Looked up from germline, CDR1 is MNHEY and CDR2 is SMNVEV (reference sequence). CDR3 size: 16 residues. The V and J ends lost 3 bases and 4 bases, in that order; junction bases with no gene match: 7.

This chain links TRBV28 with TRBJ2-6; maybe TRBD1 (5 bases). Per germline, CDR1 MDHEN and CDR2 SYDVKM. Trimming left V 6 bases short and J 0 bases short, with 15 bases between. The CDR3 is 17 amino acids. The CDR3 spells CASRRQPIVSGANVLTF. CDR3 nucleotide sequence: TGTGCCAGCAGGAGACAGCCTATTGTCTCTGGGGCCAACGTCCTGACTTTC.

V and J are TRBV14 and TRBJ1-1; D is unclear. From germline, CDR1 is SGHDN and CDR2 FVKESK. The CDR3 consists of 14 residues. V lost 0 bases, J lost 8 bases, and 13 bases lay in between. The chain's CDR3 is CASSQDLGQPEAFF. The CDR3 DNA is TGTGCCAGCAGCCAAGATCTCGGGCAGCCGGAAGCTTTCTTT.

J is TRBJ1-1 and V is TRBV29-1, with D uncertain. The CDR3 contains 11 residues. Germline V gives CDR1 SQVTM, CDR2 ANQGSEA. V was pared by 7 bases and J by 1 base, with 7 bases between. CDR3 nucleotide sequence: TGCAGCGGAACACGGAACACTGAAGCTTTCTTT. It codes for CSGTRNTEAFF.

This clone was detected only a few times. CDR3 DNA sequence: TGTGCCAGCAGCTTGGCAGGGATTAATGAAAAACTGTTTTTT. Residues: CASSLAGINEKLFF. This chain connects TRBV5-6 to TRBJ1-4; possible D gene TRBD1, 5 bases. The V end was cut by 0 bases, the J end by 4 bases, with 7 bases between. CDR1 is SGHDT, CDR2 YYEEEE, per germline. This CDR3 comprises 14 residues.

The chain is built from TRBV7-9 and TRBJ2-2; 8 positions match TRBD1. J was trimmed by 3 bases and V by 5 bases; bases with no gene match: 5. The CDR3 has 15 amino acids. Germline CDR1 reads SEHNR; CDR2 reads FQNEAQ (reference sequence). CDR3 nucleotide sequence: TGTGCCAGCAGCCCCAGGGGGCTGGACACCGGGGAGCTGTTTTTT. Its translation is CASSPRGLDTGELFF.

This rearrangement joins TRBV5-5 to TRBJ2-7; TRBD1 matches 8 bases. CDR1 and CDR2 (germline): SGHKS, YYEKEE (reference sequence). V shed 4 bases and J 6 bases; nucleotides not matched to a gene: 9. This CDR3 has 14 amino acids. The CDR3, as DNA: TGTGCCAGCAGCCTTACCAGGGGGCGGAGCGAGCAGTACTTC. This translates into CASSLTRGRSEQYF.

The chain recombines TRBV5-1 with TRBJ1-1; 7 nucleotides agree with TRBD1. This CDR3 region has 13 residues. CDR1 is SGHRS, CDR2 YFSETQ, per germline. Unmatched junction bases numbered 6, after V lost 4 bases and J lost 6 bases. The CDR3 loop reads CASSPRRGAEAFF. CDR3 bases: TGCGCCAGCAGCCCCCGCAGGGGGGCTGAAGCTTTCTTT.

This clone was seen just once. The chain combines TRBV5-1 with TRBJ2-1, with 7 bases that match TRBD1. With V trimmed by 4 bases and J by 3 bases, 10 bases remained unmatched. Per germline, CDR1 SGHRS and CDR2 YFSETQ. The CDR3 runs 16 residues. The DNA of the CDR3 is TGCGCCAGCAGCAATTACAGGGGAGAGGTCTACAATGAGCAGTTCTTC. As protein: CASSNYRGEVYNEQFF.

The CDR3 here is CASSFGQAATNEKLFF. As DNA, the CDR3 is TGCGCCAGCAGCTTTGGACAGGCTGCAACTAATGAAAAACTGTTTTTT. The chain combines TRBV5-1 with TRBJ1-4, with 7 bases fitting TRBD1. Germline V lookup: CDR1 SGHRS, CDR2 YFSETQ. Trimming removed 2 bases from V and 0 bases from J; junction bases left unmatched: 4. The CDR3 has 16 residues.

CDR3 DNA: TGTGCCATCCGAGGGACAGGGGCCTACGAGCAGTACTTC. It is translated as CAIRGTGAYEQYF. V usage is TRBV2 and J usage is TRBJ2-7, with 10 nucleotides matching TRBD1. Germline CDR1 and CDR2: SNHLY and FYNNEI. This CDR3 is built from 13 residues. The J segment lost 2 bases and the V segment lost 10 bases, leaving 5 bases of the junction unmatched.

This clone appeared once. CDR3 DNA: TGTGCCACCAGTGATTTCCCTGACAGGTATTCTAGCAATCAGCCCCAGCATTTT. Its translation: CATSDFPDRYSSNQPQHF. This chain joins TRBV24-1 and TRBJ1-5, with D possibly being TRBD1 (6 bases). Trimming took off 1 base at V and 0 bases at J, with 15 bases between the two ends. Germline CDR1 and CDR2: KGHDR and SFDVKD. This CDR3 has 18 residues.

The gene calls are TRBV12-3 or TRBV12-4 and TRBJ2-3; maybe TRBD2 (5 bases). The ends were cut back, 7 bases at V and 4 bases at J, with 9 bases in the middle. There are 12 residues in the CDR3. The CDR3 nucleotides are TGTGCCAGCACCGGAGGAGCAGATACGCAGTATTTT. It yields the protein CASTGGADTQYF.

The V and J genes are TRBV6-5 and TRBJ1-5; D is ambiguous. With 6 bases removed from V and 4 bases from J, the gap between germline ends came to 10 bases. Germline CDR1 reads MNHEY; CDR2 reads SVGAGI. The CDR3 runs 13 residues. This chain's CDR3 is CASSQGQNQPQHF. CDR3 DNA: TGTGCCAGCAGCCAAGGGCAGAATCAGCCCCAGCATTTT.

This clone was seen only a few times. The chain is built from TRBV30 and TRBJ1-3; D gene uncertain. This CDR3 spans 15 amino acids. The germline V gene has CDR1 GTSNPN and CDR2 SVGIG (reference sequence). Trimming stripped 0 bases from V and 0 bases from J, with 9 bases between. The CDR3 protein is CAWSVATSSGNTIYF. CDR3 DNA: TGTGCCTGGAGTGTAGCCACGAGCTCTGGAAACACCATATATTTT.

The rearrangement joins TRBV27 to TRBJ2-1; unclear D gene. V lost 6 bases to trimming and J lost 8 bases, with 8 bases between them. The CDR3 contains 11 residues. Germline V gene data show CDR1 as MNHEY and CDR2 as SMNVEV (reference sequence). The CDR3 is CASSALDEQFF. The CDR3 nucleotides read TGTGCCAGCAGCGCGTTGGATGAGCAGTTCTTC.

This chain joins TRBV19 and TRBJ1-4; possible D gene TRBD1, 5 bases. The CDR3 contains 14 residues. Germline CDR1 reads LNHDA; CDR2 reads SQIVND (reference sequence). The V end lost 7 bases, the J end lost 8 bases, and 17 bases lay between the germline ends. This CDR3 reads CASTQRRGVEKLFF. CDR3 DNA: TGTGCCAGTACTCAGAGAAGAGGGGTAGAAAAACTGTTTTTT.

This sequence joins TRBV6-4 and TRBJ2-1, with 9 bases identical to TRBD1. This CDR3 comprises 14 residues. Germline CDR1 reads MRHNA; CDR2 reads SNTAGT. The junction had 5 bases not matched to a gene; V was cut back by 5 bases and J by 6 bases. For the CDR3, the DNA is TGTGCCAGCAGTCAGACAGGGGGAGGCAATGAGCAGTTCTTC. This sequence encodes CASSQTGGGNEQFF.

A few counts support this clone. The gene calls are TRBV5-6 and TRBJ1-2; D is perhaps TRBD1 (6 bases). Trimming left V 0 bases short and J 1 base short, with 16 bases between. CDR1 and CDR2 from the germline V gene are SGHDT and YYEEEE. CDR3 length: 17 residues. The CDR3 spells CASSLGAGVKFNYGYTF. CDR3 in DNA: TGTGCCAGCAGCTTGGGGGCAGGGGTCAAGTTTAACTATGGCTACACCTTC.

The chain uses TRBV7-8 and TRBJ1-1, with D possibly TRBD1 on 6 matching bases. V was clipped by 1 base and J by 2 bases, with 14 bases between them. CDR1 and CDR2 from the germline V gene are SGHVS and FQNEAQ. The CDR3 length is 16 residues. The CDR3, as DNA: TGTGCCAGCAGCTTAGAATCGGGGGCACGTAACACTGAAGCTTTCTTT. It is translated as CASSLESGARNTEAFF.

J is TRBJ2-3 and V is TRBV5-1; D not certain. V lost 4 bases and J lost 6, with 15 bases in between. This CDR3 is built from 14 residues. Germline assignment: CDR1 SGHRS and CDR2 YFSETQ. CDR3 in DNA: TGCGCCAGCAGCGTTACGGTCAGTCGGGATACGCAGTATTTT. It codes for CASSVTVSRDTQYF.

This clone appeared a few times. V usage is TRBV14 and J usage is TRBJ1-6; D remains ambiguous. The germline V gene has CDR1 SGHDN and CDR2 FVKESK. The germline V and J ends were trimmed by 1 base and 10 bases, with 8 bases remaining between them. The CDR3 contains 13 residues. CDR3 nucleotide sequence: TGTGCCAGCAGCCAAGTCGGAAACTCACCCCTCCACTTT. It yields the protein CASSQVGNSPLHF.

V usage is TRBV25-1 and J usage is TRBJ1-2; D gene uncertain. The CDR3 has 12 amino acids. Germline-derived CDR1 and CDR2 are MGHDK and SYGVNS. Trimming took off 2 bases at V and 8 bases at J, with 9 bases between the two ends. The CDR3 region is CASSELQYGYTF. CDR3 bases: TGTGCCAGCAGTGAACTCCAGTACGGCTACACCTTC.

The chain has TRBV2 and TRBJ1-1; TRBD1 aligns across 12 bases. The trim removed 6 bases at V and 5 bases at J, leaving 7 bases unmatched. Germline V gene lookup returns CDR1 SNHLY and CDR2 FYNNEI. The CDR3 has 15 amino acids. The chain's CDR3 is CASRGTGGWGTEAFF. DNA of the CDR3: TGTGCCAGCAGAGGGACAGGGGGCTGGGGGACTGAAGCTTTCTTT.

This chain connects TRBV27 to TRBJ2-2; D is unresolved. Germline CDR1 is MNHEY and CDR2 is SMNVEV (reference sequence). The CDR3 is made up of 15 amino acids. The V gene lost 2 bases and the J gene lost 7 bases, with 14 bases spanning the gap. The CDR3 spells CASSLLTSSVGELFF. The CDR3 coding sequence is TGTGCCAGCAGTTTACTTACCTCTAGTGTCGGGGAGCTGTTTTTT.